The T cell receptor (beta chain) under discussion was sequenced for a study of CD4 T cells in relation to SARS-CoV-2 and coronaviruses. This clone was seen only once. The data were produced by immunoSEQ multiplex PCR, yet TCRdb's version contains in-frame clones alone and is incomplete. The sample includes some 64,000 clones, approximately 94% of them seen just once. Before the COVID-19 pandemic, during about 2010-2019, CD4+ T cells were taken from unexposed donors. Sequenced input: naive CD4+ T cells from PBMCs. Subset reported: naive CD4+ T cells isolated by negative enrichment. The receptor comes from a human donor in good health.

CDR3 DNA: TGTGCCAGCAGCTTAGGTGGGGAACGAGTGCAGTACTTC. It specifies CASSLGGERVQYF. The chain carries TRBV7-9 and TRBJ2-7; the D is unclear. Germline V gene sequence: CDR1 SEHNR, CDR2 FQNEAQ (reference sequence). CDR3 size: 13 residues. V lost 1 base, J lost 9 bases, and 13 bases lay in between.